A single sample gave rise to the 13 T cell receptor beta chains below, sequenced in a study of T cell repertoires in cytomegalovirus infection. TCRdb re-derived calls from the reads in MiXCR, one entry per CDR3 protein. The table records some 600,000 distinct CDR3 sequences, about 24% of them present only once. Sequenced: CD8+ T cells from PBMCs. The source is a human donor in good health (CMV status not recorded). Some clones in this sample may be carry-over from other donors' samples.

This clonotype was seen a handful of times. The rearrangement uses TRBV6-5 and TRBJ2-7; TRBD2 agrees at 13 bases. The CDR3 covers 17 residues. Trimming took 2 bases from V and 2 from J; bases not matched to a gene: 6. Per germline, CDR1 MNHEY and CDR2 SVGAGI. The CDR3 coding sequence is TGTGCCAGCAGTTACCCCAATGGGACTAGCGGGGCCTACGAGCAGTACGTC. As protein: CASSYPNGTSGAYEQYV.

This clonotype showed up just a few times. J is TRBJ2-5 and V is TRBV29-1; a possible D gene is TRBD2 (5 bases). With 5 bases removed from V and 4 bases from J, the gap between germline ends came to 11 bases. The germline V gene has CDR1 SQVTM and CDR2 ANQGSEA. CDR3 length: 12 amino acids. The CDR3 DNA is TGCAGCGTTTATCGGGGAGTAGAGACCCAGTACTTC. The encoded protein is CSVYRGVETQYF.

This clonotype was seen a few times. The chain recombines TRBV20-1 with TRBJ1-2; TRBD1 aligns across 7 bases. The CDR3 sequence is 13 residues long. CDR1 is DFQATT and CDR2 is SNEGSKA in the germline V gene (reference sequence). The J segment lost 4 bases and the V segment lost 6 bases, leaving 8 bases of the junction unmatched. CDR3 sequence (DNA): TGCAGTGCCGGGACAGCTCAAGGCTATGGCTACACCTTC. It specifies CSAGTAQGYGYTF.

This rearrangement joins TRBV19 to TRBJ1-6; D not certain. Germline V CDR1 and CDR2: LNHDA, SQIVND (reference sequence). The CDR3 consists of 13 residues. V dropped 5 bases and J dropped 7 bases, with 9 bases sitting between them. CDR3: CASSPGRNSPLHF. The CDR3, as DNA: TGTGCCAGTAGTCCCGGACGGAATTCACCCCTCCACTTT.

The rearrangement links TRBV28 to TRBJ1-6, with D tentatively TRBD1 (5 bases). Looked up from germline, CDR1 is MDHEN and CDR2 is SYDVKM. With 7 bases removed from V and 1 base from J, the gap between germline ends came to 11 bases. There are 15 residues in the CDR3. The CDR3 protein is CASNPTGSYNSPLHF. In DNA, the CDR3 is TGTGCCAGCAATCCCACAGGTTCCTATAATTCACCCCTCCACTTT.

This sequence joins TRBV13 and TRBJ2-7; 8 bases are shared with TRBD2. J gave up 3 bases and V 7 bases, and 8 bases lay outside the gene matches. Germline CDR1 is PRHDT and CDR2 is FYEKMQ (reference sequence). CDR3 length: 14 residues. The CDR3 DNA follows: TGTGCCAGCACCCCGTTGAGCGGGGGCTACGAGCAGTACTTC. It yields the protein CASTPLSGGYEQYF. The full variable domain, completed using reference TRBV13 and TRBJ2-7, is AAGVIQSPRHLIKEKRETATLKCYPIPRHDTVYWYQQGPGQDPQFLISFYEKMQSDKGSIPDRFSAQQFSDYHSELNMSSLELGDSALYFCASTPLSGGYEQYFGPGTRLTVT.

This clonotype has a count of ten or more. The chain is built from TRBV12-3 or TRBV12-4 and TRBJ2-3; 9 bases align to TRBD1. The CDR3 is 21 amino acids. V lost 3 bases to trimming and J lost 6 bases; unmatched junction nucleotides: 25. The CDR3 here is CASSFALRGQGRTRERDTQYF. DNA for the CDR3: TGTGCCAGCAGTTTTGCCTTGAGGGGACAGGGAAGGACCCGGGAGAGGGATACGCAGTATTTT.

The V call is TRBV4-3, the J call TRBJ2-1; weak D call: TRBD2 (6 bases). This CDR3 comprises 15 residues. V lost 4 bases and J lost 3, with 13 bases in between. Germline V gene data show CDR1 as LGHNA and CDR2 as YSLEER. The CDR3: CASSPGTQNYNEQFF. For the CDR3, the DNA is TGCGCCAGCAGCCCGGGGACTCAGAACTACAATGAGCAGTTCTTC.

This clonotype was detected only a few times. This sequence may be a read error, since a much larger clone differs from it by one base. V and J are TRBV7-6 and TRBJ1-4; TRBD1 matches 7 bases. Germline V lookup: CDR1 SGHVS, CDR2 FNYEAQ. This CDR3 is built from 14 residues. The V gene end was trimmed by 4 bases and the J gene end by 7 bases; junction bases not matched to a gene: 6. CDR3 loop: CASSSGTASEKLFF. DNA of the CDR3: TGTGCCAGCAGCTCCGGGACAGCGAGTGAAAAACTGTTTTTT.

This clonotype occurred a few times. The chain has TRBV7-9 and TRBJ1-1; D is unresolved. Germline values: CDR1 SEHNR, CDR2 FQNEAQ (reference sequence). The CDR3 covers 11 residues. The V end was cut by 3 bases, the J end by 7 bases, with 6 bases between. CDR3: CASSFKVEAFF. The CDR3 region has the DNA TGTGCCAGCAGCTTCAAAGTTGAAGCTTTCTTT.

This clonotype came up a few times. This chain joins TRBV27 and TRBJ2-7; D may be TRBD2 (5 bases). Germline loops: CDR1 MNHEY, CDR2 SMNVEV (reference sequence). The CDR3 extends over 12 amino acids. Trimming stripped 3 bases from V and 7 bases from J, with 10 bases between. The CDR3 protein is CASSFRTGEQYF. CDR3 nucleotides: TGTGCCAGCAGTTTCCGGACGGGAGAGCAGTACTTC.

This clonotype was seen ten or more times. The junction differs from germline at one of its ends, possibly a read error. The genes are TRBV7-7 and TRBJ2-7, with a possible D match to TRBD2 (5 bases). Germline V CDR1 and CDR2: SSHAT, FNYEAQ (reference sequence). This CDR3 is 13 amino acids long. The CDR3 loop reads CASSLEAGYEQYF. As DNA, the CDR3 is TGTGCTAGCAGCTTAGAGGCGGGCTACGAGCAGTACTTC.

This clonotype was found many times. The gene calls are TRBV11-3 and TRBJ2-1; D tentatively fits TRBD1 or TRBD2 (5 bases each). Trimming cost V 1 base and J 4 bases, with 14 bases left between them. CDR3 size: 16 residues. Germline loops: CDR1 SGHNT, CDR2 YENEEA. CDR3 bases: TGTGCCAGCAGCTTAGGGGACGCGGCCCGTTACAATGAGCAGTTCTTC. It specifies CASSLGDAARYNEQFF. Full variable domain (missing parts from reference TRBV11-3 and TRBJ2-1): EAGVVQSPRYKIIEKKQPVAFWCNPISGHNTLYWYLQNLGQGPELLIRYENEEAVDDSQLPKDRFSAERLKGVDSTLKIQPAELGDSAVYLCASSLGDAARYNEQFFGPGTRLTVL.